Sequencing of this T cell receptor (beta chain) was carried out in a study of blood T cell repertoires in COVID-19. Study overall: The United States, Italy and Spain provided the acute and convalescent COVID-19 samples. PBMCs, B-cell-depleted T cells, or T cells were the source of the cDNA or gDNA that made up the material.

Grouping used clinical history reported by participants in a survey and questionnaire. This clone came up once. In the study's own analysis: Researchers report that nucleated cell counts were estimated from reference gene primer amplification. Method: immunoSEQ multiplex PCR; TCRdb's copy keeps in-frame clones and lacks some. The V and J calls and clone size were taken over from that table, and D and trimming were inferred from the DNA. Here the sample spans some 290,000 clones, 85% to 95% being singletons. The CDR3 sequence is 16 residues long. V was clipped by 0 bases and J by 5 bases; unmatched bases: 7. Germline CDR1 reads SGHNT; CDR2 reads YYREEE (reference sequence).

This sequence was found in a woman between 25 and 40 years old who had been exposed to COVID-19. V usage is TRBV5-4 and J usage is TRBJ2-3; 9 nucleotides match TRBD2. Source material: PBMCs or T cells enriched from blood (not recorded which). CDR3 DNA sequence: TGTGCCAGCAGCTTGGGTGGCGGGGGGGCCAAAGATACGCAGTATTTT. Protein product: CASSLGGGGAKDTQYF.